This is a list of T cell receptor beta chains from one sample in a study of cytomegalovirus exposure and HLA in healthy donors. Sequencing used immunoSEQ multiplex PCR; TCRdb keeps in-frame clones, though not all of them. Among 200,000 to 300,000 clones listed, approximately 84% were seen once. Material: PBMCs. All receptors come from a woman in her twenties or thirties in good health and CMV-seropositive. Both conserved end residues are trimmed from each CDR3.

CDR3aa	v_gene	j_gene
ASSLSSTNSGFGREPQH	TRBV27	TRBJ1-5
ASSGGDTDTQY	TRBV10-1	TRBJ2-3
ASSALTSGTDTQY	TRBV4-2	TRBJ2-3
ASSLDTSRSYEQY	TRBV7-9	TRBJ2-7
RTTGAPYGYT	TRBV29-1	TRBJ1-2
ASSLSPRTGWGNTIY	TRBV28	TRBJ1-3
ASSAGFPREQY	TRBV6-1	TRBJ2-7
ASSSGGSGANVLT	TRBV7-2	TRBJ2-6
ASSRYPGTEQF	TRBV27	TRBJ2-1
ASGTDRGLEQY	TRBV12-5	TRBJ2-7
ASSFSTGGVIMNTEAF	TRBV7-2	TRBJ1-1
ASSMAEGNTEAF	TRBV7-9	TRBJ1-1
ASRLAKNIQY	TRBV6-1	TRBJ2-4
SVDDRGREEKLF	TRBV29-1	TRBJ1-4
ASTRGLSGNTIY	TRBV11-3	TRBJ1-3
ASSPGGPTISGLPSYEQY	TRBV14	TRBJ2-7
ASSLSVGGETQY	TRBV5-1	TRBJ2-5
ASKNRGTGANVLT	TRBV21-1	TRBJ2-6
ASQREGFYNEQF	TRBV5-4	TRBJ2-1
AISGQWQETQY	TRBV10-3	TRBJ2-5
ASSKTSGRYEQY	TRBV5-1	TRBJ2-7
ASSDLVTGINEQF	TRBV5-1	TRBJ2-1
ASSLALERGKYEQY	TRBV18	TRBJ2-7
SGEGPDYEQY	TRBV29-1	TRBJ2-7
ASRPPTGGSSYNEQF	TRBV28	TRBJ2-1
ASSHGQSGTSGSWLTDTQY	TRBV4-1	TRBJ2-3
ASSADLETNYGYT	TRBV2	TRBJ1-2
ASSLRTSGRNEQY	TRBV5-6	TRBJ2-7
ASRGQSNQPQH	TRBV2	TRBJ1-5
ASSLRGPYNEQF	TRBV7-3	TRBJ2-1
ASSLLAGSSYEQY	TRBV11-2	TRBJ2-7
ASSSIAGGRGAETQY	TRBV5-1	TRBJ2-5
ASSKTSGWETQY	TRBV7-2	TRBJ2-5
ASSPPWGRGNYEQY	TRBV28	TRBJ2-7
ASSLLSYSYEQY	TRBV11-2	TRBJ2-7
ASSKGTGGEGVTEAF	TRBV5-1	TRBJ1-1
ASSETATYEQY	TRBV25-1	TRBJ2-7
ASSPGTGVYEQY	TRBV19	TRBJ2-7
SVAGTSGRVRTGELF	TRBV29-1	TRBJ2-2
ASSSQGQGWVYGYT	TRBV28	TRBJ1-2
ASSQTGTSGRVDTQY	TRBV4-1	TRBJ2-3
ASSRTGGNEQY	TRBV7-2	TRBJ2-7
ASSLGGGTTDTQY	TRBV5-6	TRBJ2-3
ASNRDRGVYEQY	TRBV18	TRBJ2-7
ASSIIRGQLYTGELF	TRBV19	TRBJ2-2
ASSLDHSSYEQY	TRBV11-2	TRBJ2-7
ASSQDIQGMQPQH	TRBV4-2	TRBJ1-5
ASSLRGGLITDTQY	TRBV11-3	TRBJ2-3
ASSPGHILNTEAF	TRBV25-1	TRBJ1-1
ASSVTSGSPYEQY	TRBV28	TRBJ2-7
ASSQGFSTNTGELF	TRBV4-2	TRBJ2-2
ASNKGTNTGELF	TRBV11-2	TRBJ2-2